This T cell receptor beta chain was retrieved from a study of blood T cells in healthy people across ages. Study-level background: Capture by template switching was about one barcoded beta molecule per two T cells.

Through a sample-barcoded 5' primer and a J-beta primer mix, a second PCR was run for about 6 to 11 cycles. TCRdb fed the 5' RACE reads into MiXCR, producing one record per CDR3 protein. The profile shows 540,000 or so distinct CDR3 sequences, less than 60% of them singletons. This CDR3 is 15 amino acids long. Germline-derived CDR1 and CDR2 are SGHTA and FQGNSA. This clonotype came up a few times. Sequenced: blood. The V gene is TRBV7-2, the J gene TRBJ2-5, with a possible D match to TRBD1 (7 bases). The last part of the DNA fits TRBJ2-7 better; the J call may be wrong. This sequence originates from a man older than 75 in good health. CDR3 DNA: TGTGCCAGCAGCTTATCGACAGGGACTTCCTACGAGCAGTACTTC. This codes for CASSLSTGTSYEQYF.